Sequencing of this TCR beta chain was carried out in a study of cytomegalovirus exposure and HLA in healthy donors. PCR was performed using 60 Vbeta and 13 Jbeta primers. Clones were read by immunoSEQ multiplex PCR, and TCRdb kept only the in-frame ones, dropping some. The data show around 150,000 clones, roughly 80% seen once. The trim removed 7 bases at V and 4 bases at J, leaving 5 bases unmatched. The CDR3 extends over 14 amino acids. Germline V gene data show CDR1 as SNHLY and CDR2 as FYNNEI. V usage is TRBV2 and J usage is TRBJ2-3, with 10 bases aligning to TRBD1. The sample consisted of PBMCs. The sequence was collected from a woman in her twenties or thirties in good health and CMV-seronegative. This CDR3 reads CASKGDRGSDTQYF. The CDR3 DNA reads as TGTGCCAGCAAAGGGGACAGGGGTTCAGATACGCAGTATTTT. Variable domain in full (rest from reference TRBV2 and TRBJ2-3): EPEVTQTPSHQVTQMGQEVILRCVPISNHLYFYWYRQILGQKVEFLVSFYNNEISEKSEIFDDQFSVERPDGSNFTLKIRSTKLEDSAMYFCASKGDRGSDTQYFGPGTRLTVL.